The entry that follows covers one TCR beta chain sequence. Its specificity is not known. Profiling relied on immunoSEQ multiplex PCR, and the TCRdb table lists in-frame clones only, not all of them. Among approximately 100,000 clones listed, 93% were seen once. CDR3 length: 15 residues. V lost 5 bases and J 6 bases, leaving 17 bases between the germline ends. Germline CDR1 and CDR2: SGHTA and FQGNSA. The data belong to a study of siplizumab effects on memory and regulatory T cells. General observations from the study: Naive T cell populations appeared to exhibit greater diversity than memory cells and appeared to be major alloresponse contributors. In the presence of siplizumab, alloreactive sequences traceable to unstimulated CD4+ memory cells were significantly reduced.

V is TRBV7-2 and J is TRBJ1-5; D perhaps matches TRBD1 (6 bases). This TCR came from a human donor in good health. Sequencing was done on a sample of non-Treg CD4+ T cells sorted from blood. CDR3 protein: CASSPWAGEGQPQHF. Written as DNA, the CDR3 is TGTGCCAGCAGCCCATGGGCAGGGGAGGGTCAGCCCCAGCATTTT.